This is a list of T cell receptor beta chains from one sample in a study of blood T cell repertoires in COVID-19. TCRdb keeps only in-frame clones here, not all; method: immunoSEQ multiplex PCR. This table has approximately 300,000 clones, roughly 85% appearing once. The sample consisted of PBMCs or T cells enriched from blood (not recorded which). The source is a woman aged 25 to 39 who had been exposed to COVID-19. The CDR3 runs from the conserved cysteine through the conserved F or W. D genes are given only for firm matches. Clone size is stated in some rows and not others, as once, few, many or a class when expanded.

d_call clone_size j_call v_call cdr3_nt cdr3_aa
. . TRBJ2-1 TRBV21-1 TGTGCCAGCAGCAAAGTTTGGGGACAGCCCTACAATGAGCAGTTCTTC CASSKVWGQPYNEQFF
. . TRBJ2-7 TRBV20-1 TGCAGTGCTAGAGCTTCTTACGAGCAGTACTTC CSARASYEQYF
TRBD2 . TRBJ2-1 TRBV6-5 TGTGCCAGCAGTTCGAAACTAGCGGGGGGGCAGTTCTTC CASSSKLAGGQFF
TRBD1 few TRBJ2-5 TRBV28 TGTGCCAGCAGCTTCTCCCTCCGACAGGGGTTGGAGACCCAGTACTTC CASSFSLRQGLETQYF
. few TRBJ2-7 TRBV30 TGTGCCTGGAGTGTAGCGTTAATCTACGAGCAGTACTTC CAWSVALIYEQYF
. . TRBJ1-3 TRBV5-6 TGTGCCAGCAGCCCATTCGGGGATCTCTCTGGAAACACCATATATTTT CASSPFGDLSGNTIYF
TRBD1 . TRBJ2-3 TRBV30 TGTGCCTGGAGTGGACAGGGGCAGAGCACAGATACGCAGTATTTT CAWSGQGQSTDTQYF
TRBD1 . TRBJ1-2 TRBV7-2 TGTGCCAGCAGCTCCCGGGACAGGGGTAACTATGGCTACACCTTC CASSSRDRGNYGYTF
. . TRBJ2-2 TRBV2 TGTGCCAGCAGTGAAGCGCACAGGGTCAACACCGGGGAGCTGTTTTTT CASSEAHRVNTGELFF
. once TRBJ2-7 TRBV7-8 TGTGCCAGCAGCTTAGGTCTTACAGGGGGGGTTTACGAGCAGTACTTC CASSLGLTGGVYEQYF
. . TRBJ2-2 TRBV5-1 TGCGCCAGCAGCTTGGACCCAGCGAACACCGGGGAGCTGTTTTTT CASSLDPANTGELFF
. . TRBJ2-6 TRBV5-1 TGCGCCAGCAGCTTGGTGGCTCGTTTTTTGGTTGGGGCCAACGTCCTGACTTTC CASSLVARFLVGANVLTF
TRBD2 . TRBJ2-3 TRBV30 TGTGCCTGGAGTGTACTAGGGGTGGCGGGAGGGAGGGCAGATACGCAGTATTTT CAWSVLGVAGGRADTQYF
TRBD1 . TRBJ2-5 TRBV11-3 TGTGCCAGCAGCCTTCGACAGGGACAAGAGACCCAGTACTTC CASSLRQGQETQYF
TRBD1 . TRBJ1-1 TRBV9 TGTGCCAGCAGCGGTTTCCAGGGGGCTCTGAACACTGAAGCTTTCTTT CASSGFQGALNTEAFF
. . TRBJ2-1 TRBV7-9 TGTGCCAGCAGACCTAGCACCCCCCTTGGGGAGCAGTTCTTC CASRPSTPLGEQFF
TRBD1 . TRBJ1-1 TRBV6-5 TGTGCCAGCACCGCGGACAGGGGGACCTTCTTT CASTADRGTFF
. . TRBJ2-1 TRBV25-1 TGTGCCAGCAGTGAGGGGACGGGAGTACGAGTGAATGAGCAGTTCTTC CASSEGTGVRVNEQFF
. once TRBJ1-6 TRBV27 TGTGCCAGCAGCTACGGACTTGGGCGGGTTAATTCACCCCTCCACTTT CASSYGLGRVNSPLHF
TRBD1 once TRBJ1-2 TRBV5-1 TGCGCCAGCAGCTGGACAGGGGCGGACTATGGCTACACCTTC CASSWTGADYGYTF
. once TRBJ1-5 TRBV30 TGTGCCTGGAGTTTACCGCACGCGGATCAGCCCCAGCATTTT CAWSLPHADQPQHF
TRBD2 . TRBJ2-1 TRBV9 TGTGCCAGCAGCGTAGCGGCGGGAGGGACCCCCAATGAGCAGTTCTTC CASSVAAGGTPNEQFF
TRBD1 . TRBJ1-1 TRBV7-9 TGTGCCAGCAGCGAAGGACAGGGGATGAACACTGAAGCTTTCTTT CASSEGQGMNTEAFF
. . TRBJ1-5 TRBV6-1 TGTGCCAGCAGTGAAGCGACAAGTCGTCAGCCCCAGCATTTT CASSEATSRQPQHF
TRBD2 . TRBJ2-1 TRBV6-4 TGTGCCAGCAGTTCTACCAGCGGGGGGGATTACAATGAGCAGTTCTTC CASSSTSGGDYNEQFF
. once TRBJ2-5 TRBV3-1/TRBV3-2 TGTGCCAGCAGCCCACCGGTACAAGAGACCCAGTACTTC CASSPPVQETQYF
TRBD1 . TRBJ1-6 TRBV5-4 TGTGCCAGCAGTCAGGGACAGAATAATTCACCCCTCCACTTT CASSQGQNNSPLHF
TRBD1 . TRBJ2-7 TRBV4-3 TGCGCCAGCAGCCAAGATTCAGGGGGCGGGTACGAGCAGTACTTC CASSQDSGGGYEQYF
. . TRBJ1-1 TRBV12-5 TGTGCTAGTGGTTTGGGACTTATTGAAGCTTTCTTT CASGLGLIEAFF
TRBD1 . TRBJ2-1 TRBV4-1 TGCGCCAGCAGCCAAGATCGGTCTAGCCGACAGGGGTTTCTTAACAATGAGCAGTTCTTC CASSQDRSSRQGFLNNEQFF
. . TRBJ1-5 TRBV30 TGTGCCTGGACCTATAGTGGCAATCAGCCCCAGCATTTT CAWTYSGNQPQHF
. . TRBJ1-5 TRBV30 TGTGCCTGGAGAGGGGGTATGAATCAGCCCCAGCATTTT CAWRGGMNQPQHF
TRBD2 . TRBJ2-7 TRBV7-2 TGTGCCAGCAGCCCAGCGACTAGCAACTTCAAGCAGTACTTC CASSPATSNFKQYF
. . TRBJ2-7 TRBV11-1 TGTGCCAGCAGCTTAAGGGCGGGGAGTCCCTACGAGCAGTACTTC CASSLRAGSPYEQYF
. . TRBJ1-1 TRBV5-1 TGCGCCAGCAGCCCCGAGGTGGGGCTGGACACTGAAGCTTTCTTT CASSPEVGLDTEAFF
. . TRBJ2-1 TRBV18 TGTGCCAGCTCACGGGCTAGCTTAGGTGAGCAGTTCTTC CASSRASLGEQFF
. . TRBJ1-4 TRBV12-3/TRBV12-4 TGTGCCAGCAGTTTGGTCGGCAGGCAAAAACTGTTTTTT CASSLVGRQKLFF
TRBD1 . TRBJ1-2 TRBV7-9 TGTGCCAGCAGCATGACAGGGCACGGCTACACCTTC CASSMTGHGYTF
. . TRBJ1-2 TRBV27 TGTGCCAGCAGTTTGTCAGGGTCGGGCTACACCTTC CASSLSGSGYTF
. few TRBJ1-4 TRBV9 TGTGCCAGCAGCGTAGGGGAGGGGAACAGTGAAAAACTGTTTTTT CASSVGEGNSEKLFF
. . TRBJ2-3 TRBV5-1 TGCGCCAGCAGCTTGTTACGGGTTTCGGATACGCAGTATTTT CASSLLRVSDTQYF
TRBD1 . TRBJ1-4 TRBV6-1 TGTGCCAGCAGTGAAGCCGAGGGGGCTGGCGAAAAACTGTTTTTT CASSEAEGAGEKLFF
. . TRBJ2-4 TRBV28 TGTGCCAGCAGCCCCCCAGGGGAGGGAAACATTCAGTACTTC CASSPPGEGNIQYF
. . TRBJ2-5 TRBV6-5 TGTGCCAGCAGTTACTCGTCCCAGCAAGAGACCCAGTACTTC CASSYSSQQETQYF
. . TRBJ2-1 TRBV7-3 TGTGCCAGCAGCCTTGACTTATTGAGGTCTGACAATGAGCAGTTCTTC CASSLDLLRSDNEQFF